This T cell receptor (beta chain) was recovered during a study of tumor-infiltrating lymphocytes in primary liver carcinoma (dated 2017 in TCRdb). For context, the study as a whole: Hepatocellular carcinoma (four) or combined HCC and intrahepatic cholangiocarcinoma (one) was present in the five patients, who were three men and two women aged 30 to 69 years. Tumors of the five patients were stage T1-T3 N0M0 with maximum diameters of roughly 4.2 to 11 cm. Each sample produced roughly 3.65 to 8 million productive TCRbeta reads, and read depth showed no significant difference between tissue types. The study combined TCRbeta repertoire sequencing, expression microarrays and whole-exome sequencing across five regions of each liver tumor, with adjacent normal tissue and blood. A total of approximately 35 specimens from 5 patients, comprising some 25 tumor regions, 5 adjacent noncancerous liver tissues and 5 peripheral blood samples, were covered by TCRbeta repertoire sequencing. Reproducibility between technical replicate repertoires was high, with correlation coefficients above 0.95 and mean shared-clone rates roughly 0.87. Study-wide findings and limitations: Only 4 or 5 patients were included in the study, and the authors note that the findings should be validated in a larger study. Pairs of tumor regions showed greater repertoire overlap (mean roughly 36%) than tumor-adjacent pairs (17%) or tumor-blood pairs (approximately 15%), which is consistent with antigen-driven expansion. Bulk unsorted samples precluded comparing CD4+ and CD8+ T cell repertoires. Only the TCR beta chain was sequenced, so true repertoire diversity is likely underestimated because unpaired alpha chains were not captured. The top 250 clones accounted for a significantly greater share of the repertoire in tumors than in blood (p = 0.039).

A constant-region primer and ProtoScript II reverse transcriptase were used to reverse-transcribe TCRbeta-specific cDNA from roughly 500 ng total RNA. TCRbeta libraries were built with three nested multiplex PCR rounds, a slightly modified ARM-PCR procedure. Each of the first two PCR rounds ran for around 9 cycles and used multiplex TRBV1-TRBV30 forward primers together with a Cbeta reverse primer. A final 25-cycle PCR with Deep VentR polymerase added sample barcodes and Illumina adapters. Before sequencing, amplicons of 200-500 bp were gel-purified using a QIAquick gel extraction kit. An Illumina HiSeq 2500 was used to sequence the TCRbeta amplicons, generating 250-bp paired-end reads. As for the original processing: To recover full CDR3 sequences, reads were quality-trimmed using Trimmomatic v0.33 and paired reads were then merged using FLASH v1.2.11. MiGEC v1.2.1b assigned V, D and J germline segments to the rearranged TCRbeta sequences. Clonotype statistics and Shannon-Wiener diversity indices were calculated with VDJtools v1.0.0. To reduce sampling bias, subsequent analyses other than the diversity analysis used only the 250 most abundant clonotypes in each sample. TCRdb reprocessing: public reads trimmed at Q25 with fastp, clones called with MiXCR, in-frame beta chains kept. Each CDR3 protein appears once, grouped with its most common genes and DNA. TCRdb, not the original authors, processed these V and J calls. The sample contains more than 100,000 distinct CDR3 sequences, around two thirds of them found a single time. The ten top clones hold 8.1% of the sample.

Total RNA and DNA were co-extracted without cell sorting from approximately 22-30 mg of bulk tissue using the AllPrep DNA/RNA mini kit. Between November 2015 and early 2016, about 5 patients in China with histopathologically diagnosed primary liver carcinoma had their tumors surgically resected. At the time of sampling, the patients were treatment-naive and had chronic HBV infection. Fresh tumor and adjacent tissue pieces were bisected; one half was stored in RNAlater at -80°C, the other sent for histology. CDR1 DFQATT and CDR2 SNEGSKA are derived from the germline V gene (reference sequence). The CDR3 runs 15 amino acids, cysteine and phenylalanine included. The retained sequence is limited to the CDR3, 45 bases, with the frame set at the first base. The junction shows trimming of 0 bases on V and 6 bases on J, plus 15 bases between the germline ends. About this clonotype itself: The antigen it binds to is not known. No clone much larger than this one lies a single base away; base qualities are absent.

This TCR was sampled from a woman aged 55-70 years with primary liver carcinoma and hepatitis B virus infection. The material sequenced was tumor-adjacent normal liver tissue. The chain is assembled from TRBV20-1 and TRBJ2-1, with the D segment possibly TRBD1 or TRBD2, each aligning over 5 bases. In nucleotides, the sequence is TGCAGTGCTAGAGATCTGGACATGGGACCCAATGAGCAGTTCTTC. This codes for CSARDLDMGPNEQFF.